The next 24 T cell receptor beta chains were all read from a single sample in a study of T cell repertoires in cytomegalovirus infection (dated by TCRdb to about 2019). The sequencer listed for this sample is Illumina HiSeq 1500. TCRdb reworked the public reads: Q25 trimming with fastp, MiXCR clone assembly, productive beta chains retained. A single entry per CDR3 protein holds the most common genes and DNA from its merged rows. Present in this sample are fewer than 300,000 distinct CDR3 sequences, 25% of which were seen just once. Together, the top ten hold about 14% of the sample. Material: PBMCs. These receptors all come from a human donor in good health (CMV status not recorded). Some clones in this sample may be carry-over from other donors' samples.

The table lists this clonotype with many counts. The CDR3 DNA reads as TGTGCCAGCAGGGGGTTAGCGGGGGGATCCACAGATACGCAGTATTTT. This encodes CASRGLAGGSTDTQYF. The chain joins TRBV7-2 to TRBJ2-3; 10 positions agree with TRBD2. The length of the CDR3 is 16 residues. Losses at the gene ends were 6 bases for V and 2 bases for J; bases not matched to a gene: 8. Per germline, CDR1 SGHTA and CDR2 FQGNSA.

In its sample, this clonotype was seen a few times. This chain links TRBV6-5 with TRBJ2-7; maybe TRBD1 (6 bases). The length of the CDR3 is 14 residues. Trimming left V 2 bases short and J 7 bases short, with 15 bases between. Germline CDR1 is MNHEY and CDR2 is SVGAGI. The CDR3 reads CASSYTRQAGEQYF. CDR3 DNA sequence: TGTGCCAGCAGTTACACCCGACAGGCTGGGGAGCAGTACTTC.

The V call is TRBV20-1, the J call TRBJ2-3; TRBD2 matches at 8 bases. Germline V gives CDR1 DFQATT, CDR2 SNEGSKA (reference sequence). The CDR3 runs 14 residues. With V trimmed by 1 base and J by 2 bases, 2 bases remained unmatched. For the CDR3, the DNA is TGCAGTGCTAGAGTTAGCGGGAACACAGATACGCAGTATTTT. It yields the protein CSARVSGNTDTQYF.

The genes are TRBV28 and TRBJ1-5; unclear D gene. Germline V CDR1 and CDR2: MDHEN, SYDVKM. V lost 7 bases to trimming and J lost 4 bases, with 8 bases between them. The CDR3 length is 12 residues. CDR3 amino acids: CASMQQNQPQHF. CDR3 nucleotides: TGTGCCAGCATGCAGCAGAATCAGCCCCAGCATTTT.

The V and J genes are TRBV7-2 and TRBJ2-1; the match to TRBD2 covers 10 bases. The germline V gene encodes CDR1 SGHTA and CDR2 FQGNSA. Losses at the gene ends were 5 bases for V and 7 bases for J; bases not matched to a gene: 8. CDR3 size: 15 residues. CDR3: CASSRGGAGGNEQFF. As DNA, the CDR3 is TGTGCCAGCAGCCGGGGGGGAGCGGGAGGGAATGAGCAGTTCTTC.

CDR3 nucleotide sequence: TGTGCCAGCCAGAAGACACAAACGAACACCGGGGAGCTGTTTTTT. It encodes CASQKTQTNTGELFF. The rearrangement links TRBV19 to TRBJ2-2, with D hard to call. V lost 9 bases and J lost 0, with 14 bases in between. Germline loops: CDR1 LNHDA, CDR2 SQIVND (reference sequence). The length of the CDR3 is 15 residues.

The CDR3 region is CASSLGPGAGYSPLHF. DNA for the CDR3: TGTGCCAGCAGCTTAGGTCCAGGGGCGGGGTATTCACCCCTCCACTTT. V usage is TRBV11-2 and J usage is TRBJ1-6; D is perhaps TRBD1 (6 bases). V was pared by 1 base and J by 8 bases, with 15 bases between. The CDR3 sequence is 16 residues long. Looked up from germline, CDR1 is SGHAT and CDR2 is FQNNGV.

Only a few counts were recorded for this clonotype. CDR3 residues: CSAREEREDGYTF. In DNA, the CDR3 is TGCAGTGCTAGAGAGGAGAGAGAGGATGGCTACACCTTC. The chain is built from TRBV20-1 and TRBJ1-2; D not resolved. CDR1 is DFQATT, CDR2 SNEGSKA, per germline (reference sequence). Deletions cut 0 bases from V and 6 bases from J, with 11 bases between. CDR3 size: 13 residues.

This clonotype was found many times. The genes are TRBV6-5 and TRBJ2-1; TRBD1 matches at 7 bases. CDR3 length equals 16 residues. The junction had 9 bases not matched to a gene; V was cut back by 6 bases and J by 1 base. Germline CDR1 and CDR2: MNHEY and SVGAGI. CDR3 loop: CASSPTGTVSYNEQFF. Here the CDR3 DNA reads TGTGCCAGCAGCCCCACCGGGACAGTATCCTACAATGAGCAGTTCTTC.

This clonotype showed up many times. This chain connects TRBV7-6 to TRBJ2-5; D uncertain. In germline, CDR1 is SGHVS, CDR2 FNYEAQ. V dropped 1 base and J dropped 4 bases, with 7 bases sitting between them. The CDR3 loop spans 13 amino acids. CDR3 residues: CASSLVLGETQYF. CDR3 bases: TGTGCCAGCAGCTTAGTCCTAGGAGAGACCCAGTACTTC. The full variable domain, its missing parts supplied by reference TRBV7-6 and TRBJ2-5, is GAGVSQSPRYKVTKRGQDVALRCDPISGHVSLYWYRQALGQGPEFLTYFNYEAQQDKSGLPNDRFSAERPEGSISTLTIQRTEQRDSAMYRCASSLVLGETQYFGPGTRLLVL.

The genes are TRBV6-2 or TRBV6-3 and TRBJ2-7; 10 nucleotides match TRBD2. The CDR3 runs 15 residues. Trimming removed 2 bases from V and 4 bases from J; junction bases left unmatched: 5. Germline CDR1 MNHEY, CDR2 SVGEGT. The CDR3 loop is CASSYGLADNYEQYF. The CDR3 coding sequence is TGTGCCAGCAGTTACGGACTAGCGGATAATTACGAGCAGTACTTC.

The rearrangement links TRBV6-2 or TRBV6-3 to TRBJ1-5; a weak D match, TRBD1 (6 bases). The germline CDR1 and CDR2 sequences are MNHEY and SVGEGT. V was pared by 4 bases and J by 6 bases, with 13 bases between. This CDR3 contains 14 residues. The CDR3 is CASSWTELGQPQHF. The CDR3 DNA is TGTGCCAGCAGTTGGACAGAATTGGGTCAGCCCCAGCATTTT.

This clonotype came up a few times. The genes are TRBV27 and TRBJ2-3, with TRBD2 as a possible D gene (6 bases). Germline lookup yields CDR1 MNHEY and CDR2 SMNVEV (reference sequence). The CDR3 length is 17 residues. Between the trimmed V and J ends, which lost 3 bases and 1 base, there was a span of 17 bases. DNA for the CDR3: TGTGCCAGCAGTTTCCGGGGAGGTGGTGTGGGCACAGATACGCAGTATTTT. Translated, it gives CASSFRGGGVGTDTQYF.

This chain links TRBV4-2 with TRBJ1-1; no firm D call. The CDR3 sequence is 16 residues long. Trimming shortened V by 1 base and J by 1 base, and 13 bases separated the two germline ends. Germline loops: CDR1 LGHNA, CDR2 YNFKEQ. CDR3 nucleotide sequence: TGTGCCAGCAGCCAAGGATCCGGCAGGTCGAACACTGAAGCTTTCTTT. Translated, it gives CASSQGSGRSNTEAFF.

V gene TRBV7-2 combines with J gene TRBJ1-2, with D maybe TRBD1 (6 bases). The CDR3 runs to 13 residues. V lost 5 bases and J lost 7, with 14 bases in between. Germline CDR1 is SGHTA and CDR2 is FQGNSA. This CDR3 is CASSPDTGRGYTF. The CDR3 region has the DNA TGTGCCAGCAGCCCGGACACAGGGCGTGGCTACACCTTC.

The chain couples TRBV5-3 to TRBJ2-3; no clear D. TRBV5-3 is designated an ORF whose function remains uncertain. V lost 8 bases, J lost 2 bases, and 15 bases lay in between. The CDR3 is 14 residues long. This chain's CDR3 is CASSMASYTDTQYF. In nucleotides, the CDR3 is TGTGCCAGCAGCATGGCGTCTTACACAGATACGCAGTATTTT.

The chain has TRBV10-2 and TRBJ2-1; tentative D call: TRBD2 (6 bases). This CDR3 is 17 amino acids long. Germline-derived CDR1 and CDR2 are WSHSY and SAAADI. V was shortened by 0 bases and J by 2 bases, with 14 bases between the two germline ends. This chain's CDR3 is CASSESALAFPYNEQFF. The CDR3 DNA sequence: TGCGCCAGCAGTGAGTCTGCACTAGCATTTCCCTACAATGAGCAGTTCTTC.

V and J are TRBV7-9 and TRBJ1-5, with unresolved D. There are 12 residues in the CDR3. Germline values: CDR1 SEHNR, CDR2 FQNEAQ (reference sequence). Trimming removed 1 base at V and 9 bases at J, with 7 bases between. For the CDR3, the DNA is TGTGCCAGCAGCTTAGACGCACCGCCCCAGCATTTT. Its protein product is CASSLDAPPQHF.

This clonotype was observed once. A much larger clone differs from this one at a single base, so this may be a read error. The chain combines TRBV6-8 with TRBJ1-6; D gene uncertain. CDR3 length: 14 amino acids. CDR1 is MNHGY and CDR2 is SAAAGT in the germline V gene. Here the CDR3 reads CASSYFGSNSPLQF. The CDR3 region has the DNA TGTGCCAGCAGTTACTTCGGTTCCAATTCACCCCTCCAATTT.

This rearrangement joins TRBV27 to TRBJ1-3; D not resolved. With 0 bases removed from V and 0 bases from J, the gap between germline ends came to 9 bases. The CDR3 contains 16 residues. Germline V gene data show CDR1 as MNHEY and CDR2 as SMNVEV (reference sequence). CDR3 amino acids: CASSLSAGISGNTIYF. The CDR3 nucleotides read TGTGCCAGCAGTTTATCGGCAGGCATCTCTGGAAACACCATATATTTT.

This clonotype occurred many times. The chain carries TRBV7-9 and TRBJ1-5; D unresolved. This CDR3 has 13 amino acids. Trimming cost V 8 bases and J 0 bases, with 8 bases left between them. Looked up from germline, CDR1 is SEHNR and CDR2 is FQNEAQ (reference sequence). CDR3 in amino acids: CASGRDSNQPQHF. CDR3 coding DNA: TGTGCCAGCGGACGGGATAGCAATCAGCCCCAGCATTTT. The full variable domain, with the rest looked up from reference TRBV7-9 and TRBJ1-5, is DTGVSQNPRHKITKRGQNVTFRCDPISEHNRLYWYRQTLGQGPEFLTYFQNEAQLEKSRLLSDRFSAERPKGSFSTLEIQRTEQGDSAMYLCASGRDSNQPQHFGDGTRLSIL.

The V and J genes are TRBV11-2 and TRBJ2-7; the D gene is possibly TRBD1 (6 bases). The CDR3 runs to 14 residues. Trimming removed 8 bases from V and 5 bases from J, with 19 bases in between. Germline CDR1 and CDR2: SGHAT and FQNNGV. For the CDR3, the DNA is TGTGCCAGCGGAGAATACTCGGGACAAGACGAGCAGTACTTC. Its protein is CASGEYSGQDEQYF.

This clonotype appeared many times. This rearrangement joins TRBV28 to TRBJ2-6; 12 bases fit TRBD1. Germline V gene data show CDR1 as MDHEN and CDR2 as SYDVKM. J was trimmed by 4 bases and V by 6 bases; bases with no gene match: 4. This CDR3 contains 16 residues. Written as DNA, the CDR3 is TGTGCCAGCAGAGGGGACAGGGGGCTAGGGGCCAACGTCCTGACTTTC. This codes for CASRGDRGLGANVLTF. Full variable domain (outside the CDR3, taken from reference TRBV28 and TRBJ2-6): DVKVTQSSRYLVKRTGEKVFLECVQDMDHENMFWYRQDPGLGLRLIYFSYDVKMKEKGDIPEGYSVSREKKERFSLILESASTNQTSMYLCASRGDRGLGANVLTFGAGSRLTVL.

The gene calls are TRBV2 and TRBJ2-5; no clear D gene. This CDR3 is built from 15 residues. CDR1 and CDR2 (germline): SNHLY, FYNNEI. The ends were cut back, 7 bases at V and 1 base at J, with 16 bases in the middle. CDR3 in amino acids: CASTRQLIVQETQYF. The CDR3 DNA reads TGTGCCAGCACGCGGCAGCTCATAGTCCAAGAGACCCAGTACTTC.